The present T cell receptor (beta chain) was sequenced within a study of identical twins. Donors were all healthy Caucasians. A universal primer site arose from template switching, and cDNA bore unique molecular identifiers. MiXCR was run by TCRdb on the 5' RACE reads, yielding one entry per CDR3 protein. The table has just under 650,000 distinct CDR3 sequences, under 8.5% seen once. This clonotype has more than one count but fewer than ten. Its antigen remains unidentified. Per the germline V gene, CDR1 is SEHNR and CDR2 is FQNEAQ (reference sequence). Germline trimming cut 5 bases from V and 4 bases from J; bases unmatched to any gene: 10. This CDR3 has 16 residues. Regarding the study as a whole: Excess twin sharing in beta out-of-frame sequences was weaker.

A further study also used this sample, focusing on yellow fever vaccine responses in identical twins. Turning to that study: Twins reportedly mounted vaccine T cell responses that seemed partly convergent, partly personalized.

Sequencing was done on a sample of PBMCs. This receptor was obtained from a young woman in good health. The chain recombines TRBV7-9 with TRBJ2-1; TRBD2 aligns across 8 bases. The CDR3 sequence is CASSPRGGFEYNEQFF. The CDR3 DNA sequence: TGTGCCAGCAGCCCCCGGGGGGGGTTTGAGTACAATGAGCAGTTCTTC.